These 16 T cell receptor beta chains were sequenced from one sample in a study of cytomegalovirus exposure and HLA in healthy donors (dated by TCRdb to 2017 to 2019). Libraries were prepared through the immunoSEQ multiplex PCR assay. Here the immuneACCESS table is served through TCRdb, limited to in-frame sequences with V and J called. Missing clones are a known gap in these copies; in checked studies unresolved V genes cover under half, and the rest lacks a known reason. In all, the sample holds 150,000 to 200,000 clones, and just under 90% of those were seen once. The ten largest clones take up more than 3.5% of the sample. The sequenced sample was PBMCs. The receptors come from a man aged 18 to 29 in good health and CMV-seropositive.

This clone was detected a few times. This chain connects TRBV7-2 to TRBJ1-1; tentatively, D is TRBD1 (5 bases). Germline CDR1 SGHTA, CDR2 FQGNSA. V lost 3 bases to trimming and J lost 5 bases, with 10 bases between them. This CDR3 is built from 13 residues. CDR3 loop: CASSFVKGTEAFF. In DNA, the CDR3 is TGTGCCAGCAGCTTCGTCAAGGGGACTGAAGCTTTCTTT.

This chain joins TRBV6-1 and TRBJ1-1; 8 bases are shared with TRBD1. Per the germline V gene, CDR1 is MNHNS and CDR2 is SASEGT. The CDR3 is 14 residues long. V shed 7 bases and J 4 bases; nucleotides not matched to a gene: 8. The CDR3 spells CASTSGQGGTEAFF. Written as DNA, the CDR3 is TGTGCCAGCACCTCCGGACAGGGAGGCACTGAAGCTTTCTTT.

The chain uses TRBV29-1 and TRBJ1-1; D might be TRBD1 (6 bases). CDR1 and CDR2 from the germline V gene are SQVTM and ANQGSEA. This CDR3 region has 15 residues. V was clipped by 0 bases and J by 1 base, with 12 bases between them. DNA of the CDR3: TGCAGCGTTGAAGAGGGGGACATATGGAACACTGAAGCTTTCTTT. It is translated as CSVEEGDIWNTEAFF. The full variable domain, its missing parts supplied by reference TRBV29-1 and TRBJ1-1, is SAVISQKPSRDICQRGTSLTIQCQVDSQVTMMFWYRQQPGQSLTLIATANQGSEATYESGFVIDKFPISRPNLTFSTLTVSNMSPEDSSIYLCSVEEGDIWNTEAFFGQGTRLTVV.

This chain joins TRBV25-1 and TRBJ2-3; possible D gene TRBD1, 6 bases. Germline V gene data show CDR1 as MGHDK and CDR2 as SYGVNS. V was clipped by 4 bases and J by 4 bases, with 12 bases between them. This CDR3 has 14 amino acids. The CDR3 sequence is CASSAQGSSDTQYF. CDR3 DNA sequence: TGTGCCAGCAGTGCCCAGGGGAGCTCAGATACGCAGTATTTT. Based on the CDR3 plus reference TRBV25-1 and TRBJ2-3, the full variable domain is EADIYQTPRYLVIGTGKKITLECSQTMGHDKMYWYQQDPGMELHLIHYSYGVNSTEKGDLSSESTVSRIRTEHFPLTLESARPSHTSQYLCASSAQGSSDTQYFGPGTRLTVL.

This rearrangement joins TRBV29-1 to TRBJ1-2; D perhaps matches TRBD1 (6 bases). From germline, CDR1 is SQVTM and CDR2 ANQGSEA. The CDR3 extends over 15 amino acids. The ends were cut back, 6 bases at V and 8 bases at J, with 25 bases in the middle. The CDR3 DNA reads TGCAGCGTCCTCCCCTGGACAGACGTATCGACCGGCTACACCTTC. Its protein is CSVLPWTDVSTGYTF.

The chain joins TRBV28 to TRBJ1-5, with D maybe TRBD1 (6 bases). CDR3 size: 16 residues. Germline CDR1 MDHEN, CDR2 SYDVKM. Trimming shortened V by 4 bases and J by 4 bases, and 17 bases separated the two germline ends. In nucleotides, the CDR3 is TGTGCCAGCAGTTCTCTACAGGGTGTCGCAAATCAGCCCCAGCATTTT. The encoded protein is CASSSLQGVANQPQHF.

The CDR3 loop is CASSLTGSEKLFF. The CDR3 region has the DNA TGTGCCAGCAGCTTGACAGGGTCTGAAAAACTGTTTTTT. The V call is TRBV5-4, the J call TRBJ1-4; D is perhaps TRBD1 (6 bases). This CDR3 is built from 13 residues. Germline assignment: CDR1 SGHNT and CDR2 YYREEE (reference sequence). The V end was cut by 1 base, the J end by 7 bases, with 8 bases between.

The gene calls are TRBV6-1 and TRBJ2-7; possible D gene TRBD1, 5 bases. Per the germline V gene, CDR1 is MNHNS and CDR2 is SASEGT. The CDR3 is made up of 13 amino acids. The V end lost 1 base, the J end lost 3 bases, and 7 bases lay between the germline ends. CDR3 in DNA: TGTGCCAGCAGTGAAGTTGGACACTACGAGCAGTACTTC. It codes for CASSEVGHYEQYF.

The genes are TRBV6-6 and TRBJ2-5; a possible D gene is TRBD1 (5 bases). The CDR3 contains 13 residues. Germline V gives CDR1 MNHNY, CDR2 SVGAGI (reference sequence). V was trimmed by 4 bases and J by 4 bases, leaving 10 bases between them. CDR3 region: CASSSRVLETQYF. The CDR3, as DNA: TGTGCCAGCAGTTCCAGGGTTTTAGAGACCCAGTACTTC.

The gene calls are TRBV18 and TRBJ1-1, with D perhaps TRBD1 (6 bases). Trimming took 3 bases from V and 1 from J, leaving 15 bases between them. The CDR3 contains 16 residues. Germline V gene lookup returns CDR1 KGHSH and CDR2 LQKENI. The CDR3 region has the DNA TGTGCCAGCTCACCCCCCGCAGGGGAAGGGAACACTGAAGCTTTCTTT. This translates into CASSPPAGEGNTEAFF. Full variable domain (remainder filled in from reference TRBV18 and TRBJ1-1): NAGVMQNPRHLVRRRGQEARLRCSPMKGHSHVYWYRQLPEEGLKFMVYLQKENIIDESGMPKERFSAEFPKEGPSILRIQQVVRGDSAAYFCASSPPAGEGNTEAFFGQGTRLTVV.

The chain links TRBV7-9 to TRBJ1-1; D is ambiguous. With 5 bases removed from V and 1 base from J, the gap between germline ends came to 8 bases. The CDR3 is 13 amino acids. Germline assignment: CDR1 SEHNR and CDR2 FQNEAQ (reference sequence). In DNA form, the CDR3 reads TGTGCCAGCAGCCAGCGGGAGAACACTGAAGCTTTCTTT. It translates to CASSQRENTEAFF.

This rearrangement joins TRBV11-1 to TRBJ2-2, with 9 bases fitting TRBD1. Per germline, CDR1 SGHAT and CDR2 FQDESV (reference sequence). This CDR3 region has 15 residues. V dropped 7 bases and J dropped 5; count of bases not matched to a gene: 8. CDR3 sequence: CASNEDRGRTGELFF. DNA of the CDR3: TGTGCCAGCAACGAGGACAGGGGCAGGACCGGGGAGCTGTTTTTT.

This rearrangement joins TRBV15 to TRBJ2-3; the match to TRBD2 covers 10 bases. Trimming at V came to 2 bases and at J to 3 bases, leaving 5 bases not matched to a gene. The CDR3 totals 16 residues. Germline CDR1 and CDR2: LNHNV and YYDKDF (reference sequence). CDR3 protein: CATSRLAGGGTDTQYF. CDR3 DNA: TGTGCCACCAGCAGATTAGCGGGAGGAGGTACAGATACGCAGTATTTT.

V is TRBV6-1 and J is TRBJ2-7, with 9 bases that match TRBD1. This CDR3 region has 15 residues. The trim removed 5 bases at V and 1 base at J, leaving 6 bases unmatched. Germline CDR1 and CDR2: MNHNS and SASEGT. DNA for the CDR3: TGTGCCAGCAGTACAGGGGGCGCGAGGTCCTACGAGCAGTACTTC. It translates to CASSTGGARSYEQYF.

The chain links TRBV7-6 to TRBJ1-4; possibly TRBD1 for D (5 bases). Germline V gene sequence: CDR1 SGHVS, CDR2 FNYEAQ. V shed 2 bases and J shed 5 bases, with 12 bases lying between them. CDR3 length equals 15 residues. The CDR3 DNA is TGTGCCAGCAGCTTAATTTTAGGGGAAAATGAAAAACTGTTTTTT. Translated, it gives CASSLILGENEKLFF.

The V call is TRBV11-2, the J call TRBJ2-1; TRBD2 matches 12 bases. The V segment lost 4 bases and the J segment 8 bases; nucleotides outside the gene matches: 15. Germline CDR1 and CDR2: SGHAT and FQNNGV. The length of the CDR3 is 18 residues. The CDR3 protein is CASSYYPLLAGGTYEQFF. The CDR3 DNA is TGTGCCAGCAGCTATTACCCCTTACTAGCGGGAGGCACTTATGAGCAGTTCTTC.